This T cell receptor (beta chain) was retrieved from a study of T cells in Graves' hyperthyroidism and ophthalmopathy. With V trimmed by 3 bases and J by 10 bases, 3 bases remained unmatched. CDR3 length: 14 residues. Germline assignment: CDR1 MDHEN and CDR2 SYDVKM. Patients were aged 18 to 65, had disease duration under 2 months, and had newly diagnosed hyperthyroidism. Diagnostic decisions used clinical symptoms, serum thyroxine and TRAb, thyroid ultrasound and orbital computed tomography. Study results and limitations: Blood also contained most expanded thyroid clonotypes above 0.001. By a 13 V-J model, ophthalmopathy was set apart from stable hyperthyroidism.

This clonotype was seen many times. Its specificity is unknown. Authors of the study amplified TCR beta CDR3 regions from RNA transcripts. The primer set for the first-round RT-PCR of the TCR CDR3 was HTBI. TCRdb itself ran the multiplex PCR reads through MiXCR, one entry per CDR3 protein. The data hold 350,000 to 400,000 distinct CDR3 sequences, with more than 12% observed a single time. Sequencing used blood. This chain uses TRBV28 with TRBJ2-1; TRBD2 aligns across 13 bases. The source is a woman in her 30s with Graves' hyperthyroidism. The CDR3 nucleotides are TGTGCCAGCAGTTTGACTAGCGGGAGGCAGGAGCAGTTCTTC. The encoded protein is CASSLTSGRQEQFF.